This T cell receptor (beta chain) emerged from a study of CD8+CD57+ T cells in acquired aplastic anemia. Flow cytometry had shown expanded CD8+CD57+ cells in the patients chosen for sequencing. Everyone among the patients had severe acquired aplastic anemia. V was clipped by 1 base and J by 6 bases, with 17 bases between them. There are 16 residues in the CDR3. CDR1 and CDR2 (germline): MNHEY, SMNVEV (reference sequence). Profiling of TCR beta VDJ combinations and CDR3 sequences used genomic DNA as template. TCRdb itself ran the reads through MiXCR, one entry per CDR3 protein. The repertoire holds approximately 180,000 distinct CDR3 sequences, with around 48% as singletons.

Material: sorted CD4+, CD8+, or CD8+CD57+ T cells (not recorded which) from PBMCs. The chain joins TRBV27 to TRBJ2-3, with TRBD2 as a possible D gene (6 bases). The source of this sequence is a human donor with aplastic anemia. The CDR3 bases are TGTGCCAGCAGTTTATTTCCGGGGGTCCACCCGGATACGCAGTATTTT. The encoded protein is CASSLFPGVHPDTQYF.